The 2 T cell receptor beta chains below come from one sample, sequenced in a study of technical replicates of blood from a few donors. Only in-frame clones appear in the TCRdb table, and some are missing; sequencing was by immunoSEQ multiplex PCR. The sample comprises almost 90,000 clones, about 95% of which are singletons, and less than 0.35% rests with the top ten. The sequenced sample was T cells isolated from PBMCs. All receptors come from a human donor in good health.

V and J are TRBV5-4 and TRBJ2-6; 8 positions match TRBD1. Germline V lookup: CDR1 SGHNT, CDR2 YYREEE (reference sequence). The CDR3 spans 17 residues. The ends lost 3 bases at V and 2 bases at J; junction bases unmatched: 7. The DNA for the CDR3 is TGTGCCAGCAGCTCCTGGAAGGACAGGGCTGGGGCCAACGTCCTGACTTTC. Residues: CASSSWKDRAGANVLTF.

V is TRBV19 and J is TRBJ2-2; D not certain. The CDR3 runs to 14 residues. V lost 5 bases and J lost 0, with 7 bases in between. CDR1 LNHDA and CDR2 SQIVND come from the germline V gene (reference sequence). The CDR3 loop reads CASSSDANTGELFF. For the CDR3, the DNA is TGTGCCAGTAGTTCAGATGCGAACACCGGGGAGCTGTTTTTT. Full variable domain (outside the CDR3, taken from reference TRBV19 and TRBJ2-2): DGGITQSPKYLFRKEGQNVTLSCEQNLNHDAMYWYRQDPGQGLRLIYYSQIVNDFQKGDIAEGYSVSREKKESFPLTVTSAQKNPTAFYLCASSSDANTGELFFGEGSRLTVL.